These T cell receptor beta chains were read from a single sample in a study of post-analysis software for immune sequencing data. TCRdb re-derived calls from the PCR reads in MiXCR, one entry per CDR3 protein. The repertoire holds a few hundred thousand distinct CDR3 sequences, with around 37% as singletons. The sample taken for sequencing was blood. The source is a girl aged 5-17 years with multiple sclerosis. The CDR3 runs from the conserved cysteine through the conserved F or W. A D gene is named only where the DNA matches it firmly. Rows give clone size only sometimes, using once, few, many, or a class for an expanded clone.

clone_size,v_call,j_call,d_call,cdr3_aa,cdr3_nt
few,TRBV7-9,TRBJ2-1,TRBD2,CASSSTIDPSGPYNEQFF,TGTGCCAGCAGCTCTACTATAGACCCTAGCGGGCCTTACAATGAGCAGTTCTTC
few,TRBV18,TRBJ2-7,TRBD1,CASSLTGDDYEQYF,TGTGCCAGCTCTCTTACAGGGGACGACTACGAGCAGTACTTC
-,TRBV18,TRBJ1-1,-,CASSPPPGKGSLNTEAFF,TGTGCCAGCTCACCACCGCCAGGGAAAGGCTCCTTGAACACTGAAGCTTTCTTT
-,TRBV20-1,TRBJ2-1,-,CSARDRTRTGEQFF,TGCAGTGCTAGAGATAGAACTAGAACCGGTGAGCAGTTCTTC
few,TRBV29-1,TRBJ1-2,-,CSVIGVDYGYTF,TGCAGCGTTATCGGGGTTGACTATGGCTACACCTTC
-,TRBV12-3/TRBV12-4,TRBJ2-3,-,CASSLHADMQYF,TGTGCCAGCAGCCTACACGCAGATATGCAGTATTTT
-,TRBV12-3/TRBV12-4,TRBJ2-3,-,CASSLVGAWDTQYF,TGTGCCAGCAGTTTAGTAGGGGCATGGGATACGCAGTATTTT
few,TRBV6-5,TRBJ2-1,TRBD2,CASGGLAVSYNEQFF,TGTGCCAGCGGTGGACTAGCGGTTTCCTACAATGAGCAGTTCTTC
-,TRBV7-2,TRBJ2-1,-,CASSLDQGSAYNEQFF,TGTGCCAGCAGCTTAGATCAGGGGTCGGCCTACAATGAGCAGTTCTTC
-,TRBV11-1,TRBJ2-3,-,CASRRVRGSSTDTQYF,TGTGCCAGCAGACGGGTCAGGGGTTCAAGCACAGATACGCAGTATTTT
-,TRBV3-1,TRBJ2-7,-,CASSQDLTSCEQYF,TGTGCCAGCAGCCAAGATCTGACCTCCTGCGAGCAGTACTTC
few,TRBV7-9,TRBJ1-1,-,CASSFDRLNTEAFF,TGTGCCAGCAGCTTTGACAGGTTGAACACTGAAGCTTTCTTT
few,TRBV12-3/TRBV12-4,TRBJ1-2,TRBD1,CASSFRDRGNYGYTF,TGTGCCAGCAGTTTCCGGGACAGGGGTAACTATGGCTACACCTTC
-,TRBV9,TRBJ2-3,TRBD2,CASSVEGAGKDTQYF,TGTGCCAGCAGCGTAGAGGGAGCGGGGAAAGATACGCAGTATTTT
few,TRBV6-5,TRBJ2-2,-,CASTLPGSGELFF,TGTGCCAGCACCCTACCCGGGTCCGGGGAGCTGTTTTTT
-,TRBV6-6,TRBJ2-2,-,CASYPGAQAGELFF,TGTGCCAGCTACCCGGGAGCCCAGGCCGGGGAGCTGTTTTTT
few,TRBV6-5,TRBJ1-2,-,CASSYDREGYGYTF,TGTGCCAGCAGTTACGATAGGGAGGGGTATGGCTACACCTTC
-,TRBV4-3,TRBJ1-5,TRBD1,CASSPGQGSQPQHF,TGCGCCAGCAGCCCTGGACAGGGCAGCCAGCCCCAGCATTTT
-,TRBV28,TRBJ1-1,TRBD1,CASSFTGATEAFF,TGTGCCAGCAGTTTTACAGGGGCCACTGAAGCTTTCTTT
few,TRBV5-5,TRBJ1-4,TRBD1,CASSQPGTGGRATNEKLFF,TGTGCCAGCAGCCAACCCGGGACAGGGGGCAGAGCTACGAATGAAAAACTGTTTTTT
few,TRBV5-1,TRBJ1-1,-,CASSLELGKAFF,TGCGCCAGCAGCTTGGAATTGGGCAAAGCTTTCTTT
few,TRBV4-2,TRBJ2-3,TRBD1,CASSQVGDRVSDTQYF,TGTGCCAGCAGCCAAGTAGGGGACAGGGTTAGCGATACGCAGTATTTT